Shown below are 27 T cell receptor beta chains from a single sample sequenced in a study of blood T cell repertoires in COVID-19 (dated by TCRdb to 2020 to 2021). Library preparation was by the immunoSEQ multiplex PCR assay. TCRdb took this table from immuneACCESS and kept in-frame rearrangements with V and J called. Such tables lack part of the clones; where checked against another copy, unresolved V genes explain under half of the gap, and the rest is unexplained. The sample yields more than 150,000 clones; around nine tenths were counted once. The ten largest clones represent under 15% of the sample. What was sequenced was peripheral blood. Every receptor here comes from a woman aged 70-85 years with COVID-19, enrolled during active disease.

The chain combines TRBV5-3 with TRBJ2-7, with a weak D call TRBD1 (5 bases). TRBV5-3 is an open reading frame, and its role is uncertain. V gave up 4 bases and J gave up 0 bases, with 11 bases separating them. This CDR3 region has 14 residues. The chain's CDR3 is CARSPPDTSYEQYF. The CDR3 region has the DNA TGTGCCAGAAGCCCTCCGGACACCTCCTACGAGCAGTACTTC.

This clone appeared once. The rearrangement uses TRBV29-1 and TRBJ2-1; weak D call: TRBD2 (6 bases). V gave up 4 bases and J gave up 4 bases, with 11 bases separating them. The CDR3 covers 13 residues. Germline lookup yields CDR1 SQVTM and CDR2 ANQGSEA. CDR3 region: CSVGRELYNEQFF. The CDR3 DNA is TGCAGCGTTGGGCGGGAATTATACAATGAGCAGTTCTTC.

This sequence joins TRBV5-4 and TRBJ2-7; D remains unclear. V lost 2 bases and J lost 4, with 7 bases in between. This CDR3 is built from 12 residues. From germline, CDR1 is SGHNT and CDR2 YYREEE (reference sequence). Written as DNA, the CDR3 is TGTGCCAGCAGCTTCAACAGTTACGAGCAGTACTTC. Translating gives CASSFNSYEQYF.

The chain combines TRBV11-2 with TRBJ2-3; a possible D gene is TRBD2 (7 bases). V shed 0 bases and J shed 3 bases, with 16 bases lying between them. This CDR3 has 17 amino acids. The germline gives CDR1 SGHAT, CDR2 FQNNGV. The DNA for the CDR3 is TGTGCCAGCAGCTTAGATACTCGGGGGGCCGGGACAGATACGCAGTATTTT. This gives the protein CASSLDTRGAGTDTQYF.

This clone was detected once. The V and J genes are TRBV28 and TRBJ1-5; 7 nucleotides agree with TRBD1. Germline lookup yields CDR1 MDHEN and CDR2 SYDVKM. V dropped 7 bases and J dropped 9; count of bases not matched to a gene: 9. The CDR3 contains 13 residues. The CDR3 sequence is CASTHRGGLPQHF. For the CDR3, the DNA is TGTGCCAGCACCCACAGGGGAGGATTGCCCCAGCATTTT.

The chain is built from TRBV30 and TRBJ1-2, with 8 bases identical to TRBD1. This CDR3 is 16 amino acids long. The V segment lost 1 base and the J segment 0 bases; nucleotides outside the gene matches: 7. Germline V gene lookup returns CDR1 GTSNPN and CDR2 SVGIG (reference sequence). CDR3 amino acids: CAWSDWTGHTNYGYTF. The CDR3 region has the DNA TGTGCCTGGAGTGACTGGACAGGGCATACTAACTATGGCTACACCTTC.

About this clone: One end of the junction varies from germline; a read error may be responsible. The CDR3: CASSLGGQGVREQYF. The DNA of the CDR3 is TGTGCCAGCAGTTTGGGCGGACAGGGGGTTAGGGAGCAGTACTTC. The chain recombines TRBV5-6 with TRBJ2-7, with TRBD1 matching over 10 bases. Germline V gene lookup returns CDR1 SGHDT and CDR2 YYEEEE. The CDR3 is 15 residues long.

The CDR3 sequence: CASRGALDTQYF. CDR3 DNA sequence: TGTGCCAGCAGGGGGGCCCTAGATACGCAGTATTTT. V usage is TRBV25-1 and J usage is TRBJ2-3, with a weak D call TRBD1 (6 bases). The V gene's germline CDR1 is MGHDK and CDR2 SYGVNS. Trimming pared 6 bases from V and 5 bases from J, leaving 9 bases between. This CDR3 spans 12 amino acids.

V gene TRBV7-3 combines with J gene TRBJ2-7; the match to TRBD1 covers 9 bases. Per the germline V gene, CDR1 is SGHTA and CDR2 is FQGTGA. V was pared by 7 bases and J by 0 bases, with 13 bases of the junction left unmatched. The CDR3 contains 17 residues. CDR3 DNA: TGTGCCAGCACCCGGAGTAAACCGGGACAGGGCTCCTACGAGCAGTACTTC. Encoded protein: CASTRSKPGQGSYEQYF.

V gene TRBV12-3 or TRBV12-4 combines with J gene TRBJ1-1; D is unresolved. V lost 6 bases to trimming and J lost 1 base, with 3 bases between them. This CDR3 is 11 amino acids long. CDR3 coding DNA: TGTGCCAGCAGGAGGAACACTGAAGCTTTCTTT. As protein: CASRRNTEAFF.

This clone was observed a few times. The V call is TRBV7-9, the J call TRBJ2-3; D call uncertain. Deletions cut 5 bases from V and 4 bases from J, with 16 bases between. The CDR3 sequence is 15 residues long. CDR1 and CDR2 (germline): SEHNR, FQNEAQ (reference sequence). Here the CDR3 reads CASSVSPVPADTQYF. The CDR3 nucleotides are TGTGCCAGCAGCGTATCGCCGGTTCCGGCAGATACGCAGTATTTT.

The chain has TRBV28 and TRBJ2-1, with TRBD1 matching 9 bases. This CDR3 is built from 16 residues. In germline, CDR1 is MDHEN, CDR2 SYDVKM. The junction had 13 bases not matched to a gene; V was cut back by 6 bases and J by 7 bases. Here the CDR3 DNA reads TGTGCCAGCAGCCAACCCCTGACAGGGGGAGCGAATGAGCAGTTCTTC. This gives the protein CASSQPLTGGANEQFF.

The rearrangement joins TRBV7-9 to TRBJ2-3; TRBD2 agrees at 13 bases. Losses at the gene ends were 5 bases for V and 5 bases for J; bases not matched to a gene: 7. CDR1 and CDR2 from the germline V gene are SEHNR and FQNEAQ (reference sequence). CDR3 length: 16 residues. The CDR3 region has the DNA TGTGCCAGCAGCCGCGGACTAGCGGGAGCAGTAGATACGCAGTATTTT. This gives the protein CASSRGLAGAVDTQYF. The full variable domain, rest sourced from reference TRBV7-9 and TRBJ2-3, is DTGVSQNPRHKITKRGQNVTFRCDPISEHNRLYWYRQTLGQGPEFLTYFQNEAQLEKSRLLSDRFSAERPKGSFSTLEIQRTEQGDSAMYLCASSRGLAGAVDTQYFGPGTRLTVL.

This clone was recorded once. The chain links TRBV3-1 (or the pseudogene TRBV3-2) to TRBJ1-2; 7 bases align to TRBD1. V dropped 5 bases and J dropped 1; count of bases not matched to a gene: 13. CDR1 is LGHDT, CDR2 YNNKEL, per germline (reference sequence). CDR3 length: 17 amino acids. CDR3 DNA: TGTGCCAGCAGCAGGGGGCAGGGGAGTAGAGATAACTATGGCTACACCTTC. This sequence encodes CASSRGQGSRDNYGYTF.

V gene TRBV18 combines with J gene TRBJ1-6; 9 bases agree with TRBD1. Trimming removed 2 bases from V and 9 bases from J; junction bases left unmatched: 5. CDR3 length equals 15 residues. Looked up from germline, CDR1 is KGHSH and CDR2 is LQKENI. The CDR3 sequence is CASSPEQGASSPLHF. The CDR3 DNA follows: TGTGCCAGCTCACCAGAACAGGGGGCTAGTTCACCCCTCCACTTT.

V and J are TRBV21-1 and TRBJ2-2; TRBD1, the table's D call, lacks a check against the DNA. TRBV21-1 is marked as a pseudogene. CDR3 length equals 18 residues. DNA for the CDR3: TGTGCCAGCAGCAAAATCGGCAGACACGGAACGAACACCGGGGAGCTGTTTTTT. It specifies CASSKIGRHGTNTGELFF.

This clone came up once. The chain joins TRBV19 to TRBJ2-1; 13 bases fit TRBD2. Unmatched junction bases numbered 10, after V lost 5 bases and J lost 9 bases. The CDR3 is made up of 16 amino acids. CDR1 is LNHDA, CDR2 SQIVND, per germline (reference sequence). CDR3 loop: CASSPARLAGGGEQFF. CDR3 DNA sequence: TGTGCCAGTAGTCCCGCCCGACTAGCGGGAGGCGGTGAGCAGTTCTTC.

This chain links TRBV19 with TRBJ1-5, with TRBD1 matching 11 bases. Trimming cost V 3 bases and J 7 bases; bases outside gene matches: 11. CDR1 and CDR2 from the germline V gene are LNHDA and SQIVND (reference sequence). This CDR3 contains 17 residues. Here the CDR3 reads CASSIPLYRDRGQPQHF. The CDR3, as DNA: TGTGCCAGTAGTATCCCTCTTTACCGGGACAGGGGGCAGCCCCAGCATTTT. Full variable domain (missing parts from reference TRBV19 and TRBJ1-5): DGGITQSPKYLFRKEGQNVTLSCEQNLNHDAMYWYRQDPGQGLRLIYYSQIVNDFQKGDIAEGYSVSREKKESFPLTVTSAQKNPTAFYLCASSIPLYRDRGQPQHFGDGTRLSIL.

This sequence joins TRBV11-2 and TRBJ2-3; TRBD1 aligns across 11 bases. This CDR3 spans 15 amino acids. The germline CDR1 and CDR2 sequences are SGHAT and FQNNGV. V gave up 5 bases and J gave up 4 bases; unmatched junction bases: 5. The DNA of the CDR3 is TGTGCCAGCAGCAGGGGACAGGGGGGCCCAGATACGCAGTATTTT. Translated, it gives CASSRGQGGPDTQYF.

This sequence joins TRBV29-1 and TRBJ2-3; 8 bases line up with TRBD1. After removal of 3 bases from V and 6 bases from J, the junction contained 5 bases not matched to a gene. The CDR3 is made up of 13 amino acids. From germline, CDR1 is SQVTM and CDR2 ANQGSEA. The CDR3 DNA follows: TGCAGCGTTGATAGACAGGGGCGGGATACGCAGTATTTT. It yields the protein CSVDRQGRDTQYF.

This chain links TRBV5-1 with TRBJ1-1; 7 nucleotides agree with TRBD1. V was pared by 7 bases and J by 3 bases, with 9 bases of the junction left unmatched. CDR3 size: 14 residues. The germline V gene has CDR1 SGHRS and CDR2 YFSETQ. CDR3 bases: TGCGCCAGCCGGACAGGAAGTGGGGACACTGAAGCTTTCTTT. Protein product: CASRTGSGDTEAFF.

CDR3 DNA: TGTGCCAGCAGACGCCAAGACAGTGAAGCTTTCTTT. It encodes CASRRQDSEAFF. The chain recombines TRBV6-6 with TRBJ1-1; weak D call: TRBD1 (5 bases). Germline CDR1 is MNHNY and CDR2 is SVGAGI (reference sequence). Trimming cost V 6 bases and J 7 bases, with 12 bases left between them. The CDR3 has 12 residues.

This sequence joins TRBV27 and TRBJ2-7; 8 positions match TRBD2. The CDR3 totals 11 residues. The trim removed 6 bases at V and 11 bases at J, leaving 6 bases unmatched. Germline V gives CDR1 MNHEY, CDR2 SMNVEV (reference sequence). The CDR3, as DNA: TGTGCCAGCAGCCGAGCGGGAGTGAAGTACTTC. It translates to CASSRAGVKYF.

The J gene is TRBJ2-3, the V gene TRBV29-1; tentative D call: TRBD2 (6 bases). CDR1 and CDR2 (germline): SQVTM, ANQGSEA. V was pared by 7 bases and J by 0 bases, with 20 bases between. CDR3 length: 16 residues. CDR3 coding DNA: TGCAGCGCCGGGACTCCTCTCGTCTCTAGCACAGATACGCAGTATTTT. It translates to CSAGTPLVSSTDTQYF.

The chain carries TRBV4-3 and TRBJ2-7; 9 nucleotides line up with TRBD1. This CDR3 has 14 residues. J was trimmed by 7 bases and V by 1 base; bases with no gene match: 5. Germline loops: CDR1 LGHNA, CDR2 YSLEER. The CDR3 loop is CASSQGQGVEEQYF. CDR3 nucleotides: TGCGCCAGCAGCCAAGGACAGGGGGTTGAGGAGCAGTACTTC.

The rearrangement joins TRBV18 to TRBJ2-5; 8 bases line up with TRBD1. The CDR3 contains 13 residues. Trimming at V came to 6 bases and at J to 4 bases, leaving 4 bases not matched to a gene. Germline CDR1 reads KGHSH; CDR2 reads LQKENI. CDR3 coding DNA: TGTGCCAGCTCCCCGGGACAGGCAGAGACCCAGTACTTC. It codes for CASSPGQAETQYF.

The sample holds a few counts of this clone. The genes are TRBV7-2 and TRBJ1-5, with D uncertain. The V end lost 1 base, the J end lost 4 bases, and 5 bases lay between the germline ends. Germline V CDR1 and CDR2: SGHTA, FQGNSA. The CDR3 totals 13 residues. CDR3 nucleotide sequence: TGTGCCAGCAGCTTAGTCCTGAATCAGCCCCAGCATTTT. Its translation is CASSLVLNQPQHF.